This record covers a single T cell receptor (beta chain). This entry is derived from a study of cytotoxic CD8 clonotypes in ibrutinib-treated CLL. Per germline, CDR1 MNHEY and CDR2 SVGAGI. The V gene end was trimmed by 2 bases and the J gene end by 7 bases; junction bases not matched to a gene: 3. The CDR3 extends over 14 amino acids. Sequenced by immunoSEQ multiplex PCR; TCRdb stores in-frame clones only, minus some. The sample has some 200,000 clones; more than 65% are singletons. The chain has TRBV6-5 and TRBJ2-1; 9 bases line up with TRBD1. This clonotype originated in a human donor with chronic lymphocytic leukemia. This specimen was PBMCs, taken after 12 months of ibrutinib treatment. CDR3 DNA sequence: TGTGCCAGCAGTTACGGGACAGGGAAGAATGAGCAGTTCTTC. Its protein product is CASSYGTGKNEQFF.